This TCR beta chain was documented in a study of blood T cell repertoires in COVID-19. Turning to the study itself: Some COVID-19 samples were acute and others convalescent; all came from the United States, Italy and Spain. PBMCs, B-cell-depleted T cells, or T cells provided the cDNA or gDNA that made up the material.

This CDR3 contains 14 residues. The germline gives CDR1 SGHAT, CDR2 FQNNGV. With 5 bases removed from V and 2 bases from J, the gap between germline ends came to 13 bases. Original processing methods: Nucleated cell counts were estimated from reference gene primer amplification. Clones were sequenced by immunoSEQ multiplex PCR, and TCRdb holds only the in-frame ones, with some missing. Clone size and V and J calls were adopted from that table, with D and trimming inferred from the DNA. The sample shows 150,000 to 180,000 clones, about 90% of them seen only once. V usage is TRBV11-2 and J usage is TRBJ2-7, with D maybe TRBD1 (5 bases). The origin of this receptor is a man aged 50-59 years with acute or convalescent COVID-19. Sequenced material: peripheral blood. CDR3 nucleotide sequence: TGTGCCAGCAGCCCACATGCGACAGCCTACGAGCAGTACTTC. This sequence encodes CASSPHATAYEQYF.